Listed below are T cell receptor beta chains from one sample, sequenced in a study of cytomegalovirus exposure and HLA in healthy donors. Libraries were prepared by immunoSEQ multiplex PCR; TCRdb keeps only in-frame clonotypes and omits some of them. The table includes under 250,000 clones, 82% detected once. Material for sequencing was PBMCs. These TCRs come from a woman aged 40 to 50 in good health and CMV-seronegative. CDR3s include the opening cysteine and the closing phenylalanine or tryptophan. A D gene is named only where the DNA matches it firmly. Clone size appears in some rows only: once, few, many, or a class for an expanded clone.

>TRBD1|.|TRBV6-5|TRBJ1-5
CASKDRGNSNQPQHF
TGTGCCAGCAAGGACAGGGGGAATAGCAATCAGCCCCAGCATTTT
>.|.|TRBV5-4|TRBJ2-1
CASSLKIALQGDEQFF
TGTGCCAGCAGCTTGAAAATAGCGCTCCAAGGCGATGAGCAGTTCTTC
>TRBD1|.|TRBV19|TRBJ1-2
CATGTDYGYTF
TGTGCCACAGGGACAGACTATGGCTACACCTTC
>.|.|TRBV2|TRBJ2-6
CASRRWSGANVLTF
TGTGCCAGCAGGCGTTGGTCTGGGGCCAACGTCCTGACTTTC
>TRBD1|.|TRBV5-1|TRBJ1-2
CASSPRTGAILYGYTF
TGCGCCAGCAGCCCCCGGACAGGAGCTATTTTATATGGCTACACCTTC
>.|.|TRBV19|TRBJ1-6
CATNDRNNSPLHF
TGTGCCACCAATGACAGGAATAATTCACCCCTCCACTTT
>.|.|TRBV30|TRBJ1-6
CAWGGGLNSPLHF
TGTGCCTGGGGTGGAGGCCTTAATTCACCCCTCCACTTT
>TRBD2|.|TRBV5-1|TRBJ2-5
CASSLAGTSGLPQYF
TGCGCCAGCAGCTTGGCCGGGACTAGCGGGCTCCCCCAGTACTTC
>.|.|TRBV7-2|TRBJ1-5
CASSPGTFSNQPQHF
TGTGCCAGCAGCCCCGGGACATTTAGCAATCAGCCCCAGCATTTT
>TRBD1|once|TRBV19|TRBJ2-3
CASGRAQGTDTQYF
TGTGCCAGCGGCCGGGCACAGGGGACAGATACGCAGTATTTT
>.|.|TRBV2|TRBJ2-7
CASTQGLEYEQYF
TGTGCCAGCACCCAGGGGCTGGAGTACGAGCAGTACTTC
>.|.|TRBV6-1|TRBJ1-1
CASDPRVGTEAFF
TGTGCCAGCGACCCTAGAGTGGGCACTGAAGCTTTCTTT
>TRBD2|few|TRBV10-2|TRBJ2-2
CASSPSGTAGELFF
TGCGCCAGCAGTCCAAGCGGGACCGCCGGGGAGCTGTTTTTT
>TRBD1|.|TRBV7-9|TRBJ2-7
CASSLADRDEQYF
TGTGCCAGCAGCTTAGCCGACAGGGACGAGCAGTACTTC
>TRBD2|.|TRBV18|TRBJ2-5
CASSLVTSGKIGETQYF
TGTGCCAGCTCACTAGTGACTAGCGGGAAAATAGGAGAGACCCAGTACTTC
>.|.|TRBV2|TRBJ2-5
CASKRLDFQETQYF
TGTGCCAGCAAGAGACTAGATTTCCAAGAGACCCAGTACTTC
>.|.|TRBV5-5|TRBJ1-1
CASSLAGTSPSNTEAFF
TGTGCCAGCAGCTTGGCCGGGACATCGCCTTCGAACACTGAAGCTTTCTTT
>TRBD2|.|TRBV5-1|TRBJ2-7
CASSDGRGVGYEQYF
TGCGCCAGCAGCGACGGGCGGGGGGTTGGCTACGAGCAGTACTTC
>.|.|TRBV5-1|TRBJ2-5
CASSLGQFQETQYF
TGCGCCAGCAGCTTGGGACAGTTTCAAGAGACCCAGTACTTC
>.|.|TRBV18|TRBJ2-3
CASSSGIGGTDTQYF
TGTGCCAGCTCGTCAGGAATCGGGGGCACAGATACGCAGTATTTT
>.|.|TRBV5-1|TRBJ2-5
CATRSRPGEETQYF
TGCGCCACCCGGAGTAGGCCGGGGGAAGAGACCCAGTACTTC
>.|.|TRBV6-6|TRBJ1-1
CASRSGVHTEAFF
TGTGCCAGCAGATCAGGGGTGCACACTGAAGCTTTCTTT
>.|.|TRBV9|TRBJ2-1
CASSVMDFYNEQFF
TGTGCCAGCAGCGTCATGGACTTTTACAATGAGCAGTTCTTC
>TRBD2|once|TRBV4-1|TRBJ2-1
CASSLFGTSGNNEQFF
TGCGCCAGCAGCCTATTCGGGACTAGCGGGAACAATGAGCAGTTCTTC
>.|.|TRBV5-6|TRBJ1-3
CASSLGALGNTIYF
TGTGCCAGCAGCTTGGGGGCCTTAGGAAACACCATATATTTT